This T cell receptor (beta chain) emerged from a study of long-term antiretroviral therapy in people with HIV. Runs used v3.0 of the immunoSEQ assay and were done at survey level. Clones were sequenced by immunoSEQ multiplex PCR, and TCRdb holds only the in-frame ones, with some missing. This table holds 40,000 to 50,000 clones, less than 95% found once. The V and J ends lost 2 bases and 5 bases respectively, with 21 bases between them. Germline V gene data show CDR1 as SGHTA and CDR2 as FQGNSA. This CDR3 region has 17 residues. The samples, holding about 1-11 million cryopreserved PBMC, were thawed before DNA extraction was carried out.

The rearrangement joins TRBV7-2 to TRBJ2-5; D perhaps matches TRBD1 (6 bases). The material sequenced was unsorted PBMCs, taken around 9.2 years after starting antiretroviral therapy. The source is a man in his thirties or forties with HIV. DNA of the CDR3: TGTGCCAGCAGCTTAACCTCTGGACAGCCCCAAGGGGAGACCCAGTACTTC. Translating it yields CASSLTSGQPQGETQYF.